This TCR beta chain stems from a study of T cells and Merkel cell carcinoma outcomes. Study-wide results and caveats: In Merkel cell carcinoma, repertoire and T-cell density reportedly predicted outcomes.

The assay was immunoSEQ multiplex PCR, and TCRdb's table has in-frame clones only and misses some. Of 600 or so clones listed, around nine tenths were seen once; the top ten hold approximately 8.3%. Germline CDR1 SGHVS, CDR2 FQNEAQ. The CDR3 contains 15 residues. In the case of this clone: Antigen: not known. The germline gene is not matched at one end of the junction; a read error may be the cause.

The gene calls are TRBV7-8 and TRBJ1-1, with TRBD1 matching 9 bases. The clonotype was recovered from a human donor with Merkel cell carcinoma. The sample taken for sequencing was tumor tissue from Merkel cell carcinoma. Here the CDR3 reads CVSSWSGQGDTEAFF. For the CDR3, the DNA is TGTGTCAGCAGCTGGTCGGGACAGGGAGACACTGAAGCTTTCTTT.